One and the same sample provided the 16 T cell receptor beta chains below, sequenced in a study of blood T cell repertoires in COVID-19. Clones were read by immunoSEQ multiplex PCR, and TCRdb kept only the in-frame ones, dropping some. The data contain 150,000 to 200,000 clones, roughly 87% of them singletons. The source material was peripheral blood. These TCRs come from a man in his late teens or twenties who had recovered from COVID-19.

The chain has TRBV2 and TRBJ2-1, with 7 bases aligning to TRBD2. The CDR3 loop spans 15 amino acids. V dropped 6 bases and J dropped 8; count of bases not matched to a gene: 13. The germline V gene has CDR1 SNHLY and CDR2 FYNNEI. The chain's CDR3 is CASSNGRNGGDEQFF. CDR3 bases: TGTGCCAGCAGCAACGGCCGAAATGGGGGGGATGAGCAGTTCTTC.

This clone was seen only once. The gene calls are TRBV3-1 (or the pseudogene TRBV3-2) and TRBJ1-2; a possible D gene is TRBD1 (5 bases). Per the germline V gene, CDR1 is LGHDT and CDR2 is YNNKEL (reference sequence). This CDR3 region has 15 residues. Trimming took 4 bases from V and 12 from J, leaving 24 bases between them. In DNA, the CDR3 is TGTGCCAGCAGCCTAAGGGCGGAGGGTGTTCAGGGCCACACCTTC. This translates into CASSLRAEGVQGHTF.

The chain links TRBV4-1 to TRBJ2-7, with D possibly matching TRBD1 (5 bases). The germline V gene has CDR1 MGHRA and CDR2 YSYEKL. The V end lost 1 base, the J end lost 6 bases, and 10 bases lay between the germline ends. The CDR3 spans 13 residues. CDR3 bases: TGCGCCAGCAGCCAAGGCAGGGATCGCGAGCAGTACTTC. It yields the protein CASSQGRDREQYF.

The CDR3 nucleotides read TGTGCCAGCAGACCGGGACATACGAGCTCCTACGAGCAGTACTTC. Translated: CASRPGHTSSYEQYF. The V and J genes are TRBV28 and TRBJ2-7, with D possibly being TRBD1 (6 bases). V gave up 6 bases and J gave up 0 bases, with 15 bases separating them. The CDR3 runs to 15 residues. Germline V gives CDR1 MDHEN, CDR2 SYDVKM.

The V and J genes are TRBV6-1 and TRBJ2-7; possibly TRBD2 for D (5 bases). V was trimmed by 4 bases and J by 3 bases, leaving 22 bases between them. Germline CDR1 MNHNS, CDR2 SASEGT. The CDR3 consists of 17 residues. CDR3 sequence reads: CASSVGQPLESYYEQYF. The CDR3 DNA sequence: TGTGCCAGCAGTGTAGGGCAACCACTAGAATCATACTACGAGCAGTACTTC.

This chain uses TRBV4-3 with TRBJ2-2, with TRBD1 identical over 9 bases. Germline loops: CDR1 LGHNA, CDR2 YSLEER. The CDR3 length is 18 residues. After removal of 2 bases from V and 7 bases from J, the junction contained 14 bases not matched to a gene. DNA of the CDR3: TGCGCCAGCAGCCAATCCCACCGGGACAGGGAGGGAAGCGGGGAGCTGTTTTTT. Amino acids: CASSQSHRDREGSGELFF.

The rearrangement uses TRBV6-5 and TRBJ2-1; 11 bases fit TRBD2. The CDR3 is 15 amino acids. V trimming: 4 bases; J trimming: 6 bases; junction bases outside the gene matches: 5. Germline CDR1 and CDR2: MNHEY and SVGAGI. In DNA form, the CDR3 reads TGTGCCAGCAGTTCACTAGCGGGAGCTAGCAATGAGCAGTTCTTC. Translating it yields CASSSLAGASNEQFF.

The J gene is TRBJ1-5, the V gene TRBV30, with 8 bases identical to TRBD1. Germline-derived CDR1 and CDR2 are GTSNPN and SVGIG (reference sequence). The junction had 7 bases not matched to a gene; V was cut back by 2 bases and J by 7 bases. The CDR3 is 14 residues long. The CDR3 sequence is CAWSSGGKGQPQHF. The CDR3 coding sequence is TGTGCCTGGAGTTCAGGGGGCAAGGGGCAGCCCCAGCATTTT.

V gene TRBV30 combines with J gene TRBJ2-5; no definite D call. Trimming stripped 3 bases from V and 4 bases from J, with 15 bases between. The CDR3 contains 14 residues. CDR1 is GTSNPN and CDR2 is SVGIG in the germline V gene (reference sequence). CDR3 region: CAWRSPGGGETQYF. The CDR3 DNA follows: TGTGCCTGGAGGAGCCCCGGCGGCGGAGAGACCCAGTACTTC. Complete variable domain (other parts from reference TRBV30 and TRBJ2-5): SQTIHQWPATLVQPVGSPLSLECTVEGTSNPNLYWYRQAAGRGLQLLFYSVGIGQISSEVPQNLSASRPQDRQFILSSKKLLLSDSGFYLCAWRSPGGGETQYFGPGTRLLVL.

This clone was detected a few times. This chain links TRBV2 with TRBJ1-2, with unresolved D. CDR3 length: 12 amino acids. V lost 6 bases and J 8 bases, leaving 13 bases between the germline ends. Germline V gene lookup returns CDR1 SNHLY and CDR2 FYNNEI. The CDR3 spells CASRTGMGGYTF. CDR3 in DNA: TGTGCCAGCAGGACCGGGATGGGGGGCTACACCTTC.

The V and J genes are TRBV28 and TRBJ2-3; TRBD2 matches at 11 bases. The CDR3 has 16 amino acids. The V gene's germline CDR1 is MDHEN and CDR2 SYDVKM. J gave up 3 bases and V 6 bases, and 8 bases lay outside the gene matches. The DNA for the CDR3 is TGTGCCAGCAGCCCGCCGGGACTAGCGGTGACAGATACGCAGTATTTT. Translation gives CASSPPGLAVTDTQYF.

The chain joins TRBV4-2 to TRBJ2-1, with D perhaps TRBD2 (5 bases). This CDR3 is built from 15 residues. Germline lookup yields CDR1 LGHNA and CDR2 YNFKEQ. The V and J ends lost 0 bases and 6 bases respectively, with 12 bases between them. The CDR3 here is CASSQDPYRGNEQFF. In DNA form, the CDR3 reads TGTGCCAGCAGCCAAGACCCCTACCGGGGCAATGAGCAGTTCTTC.

The chain couples TRBV19 to TRBJ1-1; D is perhaps TRBD1 (5 bases). This CDR3 is 13 amino acids long. Trimming removed 3 bases at V and 8 bases at J, with 13 bases between. The germline V gene encodes CDR1 LNHDA and CDR2 SQIVND (reference sequence). This CDR3 reads CASSILGLAEAFF. For the CDR3, the DNA is TGTGCCAGTAGTATTCTGGGGCTGGCCGAAGCTTTCTTT. Drawing the rest from reference TRBV19 and TRBJ1-1, the complete variable domain is DGGITQSPKYLFRKEGQNVTLSCEQNLNHDAMYWYRQDPGQGLRLIYYSQIVNDFQKGDIAEGYSVSREKKESFPLTVTSAQKNPTAFYLCASSILGLAEAFFGQGTRLTVV.

The chain is built from TRBV25-1 and TRBJ2-5; 9 bases match TRBD1. The CDR3 sequence is 14 residues long. Germline CDR1 MGHDK, CDR2 SYGVNS. V was clipped by 6 bases and J by 5 bases; unmatched bases: 7. CDR3 sequence: CASSLGQGGETQYF. Here the CDR3 DNA reads TGTGCCAGCAGCCTGGGACAGGGAGGGGAGACCCAGTACTTC.

V usage is TRBV28 and J usage is TRBJ2-5; 9 positions agree with TRBD2. Germline CDR1 reads MDHEN; CDR2 reads SYDVKM. V lost 6 bases, J lost 4 bases, and 18 bases stayed unmatched. The CDR3 extends over 18 amino acids. This chain's CDR3 is CASSSPGGREGPPETQYF. The CDR3, as DNA: TGTGCCAGCAGCAGCCCTGGGGGGCGGGAGGGCCCTCCAGAGACCCAGTACTTC.

The chain couples TRBV4-3 to TRBJ1-4, with 8 bases fitting TRBD1. CDR3 length equals 13 residues. Germline V gene lookup returns CDR1 LGHNA and CDR2 YSLEER. J gave up 10 bases and V 4 bases, and 5 bases lay outside the gene matches. The CDR3 DNA follows: TGCGCCAGCAGCCCTCCCGACAGGGGAAAACTGTTTTTT. Protein product: CASSPPDRGKLFF.